This T cell receptor beta chain was observed in a study of blood T cell repertoires in COVID-19 (dated by TCRdb to 2018 to 2021). For the wider study: Collaborator samples came from the United States, Italy and Spain and covered acute and convalescent phases of COVID-19. Where available, HLA class I and class II types were taken from metadata supplied by the sample provider and were not determined by assay-based typing. The repertoires were released in a freely available public database intended as a resource for research on the immune response to SARS-CoV-2. Subjects who had been exposed to COVID-19, were actively infected with it, or had recovered from it provided the deeply sampled blood TCRbeta repertoires that made up the dataset. The samples were drawn from two sources: the first 160 participants of the ongoing ImmuneRACE study, and about 1,300 subjects contributed by 6 global collaborators. The sample metadata nearly always contained a de-identified subject ID, COVID-19 status, age in years and sex. The material from the prospective study consisted of cDNA or gDNA derived from T cells, B-cell-depleted T cells, or PBMCs.

From its cysteine to its phenylalanine, the CDR3 spans 15 amino acids. This entry keeps only the CDR3 DNA: 45 bases, framed from base 1. The V end gives up 7 bases and the J end 3 bases, leaving 7 bases in the junction not matched to a gene. Sequences MDHEN (CDR1) and SYDVKM (CDR2) are obtained from the germline V gene. The immunoSEQ Assay, a bias-controlled multiplex PCR, was used to amplify TCRbeta CDR3 regions from genomic DNA. The authors' analysis ran thus. Nucleated cell counts per sample were estimated from amplification of reference gene primers within the assay. Sequence reads were collapsed and filtered to measure the absolute abundance of every unique TCRbeta CDR3 rearrangement. Productive Simpson clonality was computed per sample as the square root of Simpson's diversity index over productive rearrangements. Imported from immuneACCESS, the table was reduced by TCRdb to in-frame sequences with V and J called. These copies leave out some clones; in studies compared against another copy, an unresolved V gene accounts for under half, and the cause of the remainder is not known. That table gives V, J and clone size, and the DNA gave D and trimming. This sample holds 150,000 to 200,000 clones; around 81% were observed only once. Together, the top ten hold approximately 10% of the sample.

A word on this clone: Its recognized antigen is unknown. The sample holds no much larger clone one base away, and base qualities are not on file.

The paper's findings and limits, for the study overall: How much clinical and demographic metadata was included differed by source and by participant, and the metadata was provided uncurated.

Whole blood was collected in K2EDTA tubes by collaborating institutions according to the institutions' own protocols. Collaborator samples were shipped for TCRbeta analysis as frozen whole blood, isolated PBMCs, or DNA extracted from either sample type. The V and J segments used are TRBV28 and TRBJ1-5, and 9 bases in between align with TRBD1. The sequencing input was peripheral blood. This sequence originates from a man aged 60 to 69 with active or convalescent COVID-19. The CDR3 protein sequence reads: CASTQGQGPNQPQHF. The DNA is as follows: TGTGCCAGCACCCAAGGACAGGGGCCCAATCAGCCCCAGCATTTT.